The rows below give T cell receptor beta chains drawn from one sample of a study of beta chain features in type 1 diabetes. Only in-frame clones appear in the TCRdb table, and some are missing; sequencing was by immunoSEQ multiplex PCR. The profile shows 120,000 or so clones, about 18% of them singletons. Sequenced material: central memory CD4+ T cells from blood. The receptor source for this set is a man younger than 30 with type 1 diabetes. Each CDR3 is given with its conserved first and last residue. A D gene is named only where the DNA matches it firmly. The size entry is marked missing in some rows and otherwise reads once, few, many or a size class.

>-|-|TRBJ2-3|TRBV18
CASSPASESTDTQYF
TGTGCCAGCTCACCAGCTAGCGAGAGCACAGATACGCAGTATTTT
>TRBD1|-|TRBJ2-7|TRBV7-9
CASSSGTGIYEQYF
TGTGCCAGCAGCTCCGGGACAGGGATTTACGAGCAGTACTTC
>TRBD2|-|TRBJ2-3|TRBV15
CATSRTGLAGDDTQYF
TGTGCCACCAGCAGAACGGGACTAGCGGGAGATGATACGCAGTATTTT
>-|few|TRBJ1-1|TRBV10-3
CAISEPRVGDTEAFF
TGTGCCATCAGTGAGCCTAGGGTGGGTGACACTGAAGCTTTCTTT
>TRBD2|-|TRBJ2-1|TRBV27
CASSLSLAGWNEQFF
TGTGCCAGCAGTTTATCTCTAGCGGGTTGGAATGAGCAGTTCTTC
>-|few|TRBJ2-5|TRBV14
CASSQGGAPLQETQYF
TGTGCCAGCAGCCAAGGCGGCGCGCCCCTCCAAGAGACCCAGTACTTC
>TRBD1|-|TRBJ1-2|TRBV7-2
CASSLGQGADYGYTF
TGTGCCAGCAGCTTAGGTCAGGGGGCTGACTATGGCTACACCTTC
>TRBD1|-|TRBJ2-2|TRBV2
CASSAMDRASGELFF
TGTGCCAGCAGTGCCATGGACAGGGCGTCCGGGGAGCTGTTTTTT
>-|few|TRBJ2-1|TRBV2
CASSPPSFGELAFF
TGTGCCAGCAGCCCCCCCAGCTTTGGGGAATTGGCGTTCTTC
>-|few|TRBJ2-5|TRBV4-1
CASSQDREGQLSKETQYF
TGCGCCAGCAGCCAAGATCGGGAGGGACAGTTGTCAAAAGAGACCCAGTACTTC
>-|few|TRBJ2-3|TRBV4-1
CASSLWPKFPGAEGQVDTQYF
TGCGCCAGCAGCCTTTGGCCGAAATTTCCCGGGGCCGAGGGTCAGGTAGATACGCAGTATTTT
>-|-|TRBJ2-7|TRBV19
CASKPDTMGPYEQYF
TGTGCCAGTAAGCCAGACACCATGGGACCCTACGAGCAGTACTTC
>TRBD2|few|TRBJ2-3|TRBV27
CASRQRRTSGGADTQYF
TGTGCCAGCAGACAGAGAAGGACTAGCGGGGGCGCAGATACGCAGTATTTT
>-|many|TRBJ2-2|TRBV30
CAWSLGAQGGGELFF
TGTGCCTGGAGCCTAGGAGCCCAGGGAGGCGGGGAGCTGTTTTTT
>-|-|TRBJ1-2|TRBV28
CASSQTTGRANYGYTF
TGTGCCAGCAGTCAAACGACAGGACGAGCTAACTATGGCTACACCTTC
>TRBD1|-|TRBJ2-3|TRBV11-2
CASSLGGQTTDTQYF
TGTGCCAGCAGCTTAGGGGGACAGACCACAGATACGCAGTATTTT
>TRBD1|few|TRBJ2-7|TRBV5-1
CASSSGQSAFVQYF
TGCGCCAGCAGCTCGGGACAGTCGGCTTTCGTGCAGTACTTC